This entry lists 31 T cell receptor beta chains sequenced from one sample in a study of T cell responses to AZD1222 COVID-19 vaccine. This table comes from immunoSEQ multiplex PCR, and its TCRdb copy is limited to in-frame clones, with some not included. The repertoire holds 150,000 to 200,000 clones, with approximately 90% as singletons. Sample: peripheral blood, taken on day 0 of AZD1222 vaccination. The source is an adult in good health.

This chain uses TRBV4-1 with TRBJ1-6, with D possibly matching TRBD1 (5 bases). The CDR3 runs 16 residues. Germline V CDR1 and CDR2: MGHRA, YSYEKL. Trimming shortened V by 0 bases and J by 5 bases, and 11 bases separated the two germline ends. CDR3 sequence (DNA): TGCGCCAGCAGCCAAGACTCCGGGACGGATAATTCACCCCTCCACTTT. It specifies CASSQDSGTDNSPLHF.

This clone is a singleton in its sample. The chain links TRBV5-5 to TRBJ2-7; 8 bases line up with TRBD1. Germline V gives CDR1 SGHKS, CDR2 YYEKEE (reference sequence). J was trimmed by 0 bases and V by 4 bases; bases with no gene match: 6. The CDR3 has 15 amino acids. The CDR3 region has the DNA TGTGCCAGCAGCGCCCGGACAGGGCTCTCCTACGAGCAGTACTTC. Encoded protein: CASSARTGLSYEQYF. Full variable domain (remainder filled in from reference TRBV5-5 and TRBJ2-7): DAGVTQSPTHLIKTRGQQVTLRCSPISGHKSVSWYQQVLGQGPQFIFQYYEKEERGRGNFPDRFSARQFPNYSSELNVNALLLGDSALYLCASSARTGLSYEQYFGPGTRLTVT.

The chain carries TRBV5-1 and TRBJ1-1; perhaps TRBD1 as D (5 bases). The V gene lost 4 bases and the J gene lost 3 bases, with 13 bases spanning the gap. Per germline, CDR1 SGHRS and CDR2 YFSETQ. The CDR3 has 14 amino acids. CDR3 nucleotides: TGCGCCAGCAGCATACGGGGGTGGGACACTGAAGCTTTCTTT. Its translation: CASSIRGWDTEAFF. Combining the CDR3 with reference TRBV5-1 and TRBJ1-1 gives the whole variable domain KAGVTQTPRYLIKTRGQQVTLSCSPISGHRSVSWYQQTPGQGLQFLFEYFSETQRNKGNFPGRFSGRQFSNSRSEMNVSTLELGDSALYLCASSIRGWDTEAFFGQGTRLTVV.

This clone was seen a few times. The genes are TRBV2 and TRBJ1-4; no clear D. CDR1 is SNHLY, CDR2 FYNNEI, per germline. The V end lost 7 bases, the J end lost 0 bases, and 9 bases lay between the germline ends. The CDR3 spans 14 residues. CDR3 region: CASTWSATNEKLFF. CDR3 DNA: TGTGCCAGCACGTGGAGTGCAACTAATGAAAAACTGTTTTTT.

This clone has only a few counts. The chain has TRBV9 and TRBJ2-2; tentatively, D is TRBD2 (6 bases). The germline gives CDR1 SGDLS, CDR2 YYNGEE. The CDR3 is 15 amino acids. Trimming stripped 4 bases from V and 3 bases from J, with 13 bases between. The DNA for the CDR3 is TGTGCCAGCAGCCGGGACTTTATCTACACCGGGGAGCTGTTTTTT. Translation gives CASSRDFIYTGELFF.

CDR3: CASSQDGFAANPGTQYF. The CDR3 DNA reads TGTGCCAGCAGCCAAGATGGTTTCGCGGCCAACCCCGGGACCCAGTACTTC. The chain uses TRBV4-2 and TRBJ2-5; unclear D gene. There are 17 residues in the CDR3. Trimming pared 0 bases from V and 7 bases from J, leaving 21 bases between. Germline lookup yields CDR1 LGHNA and CDR2 YNFKEQ.

This clone was observed once. V gene TRBV5-6 combines with J gene TRBJ2-2; D remains ambiguous. Trimming cost V 4 bases and J 4 bases, with 11 bases left between them. Germline CDR1 is SGHDT and CDR2 is YYEEEE. This CDR3 contains 14 residues. The CDR3 DNA sequence: TGTGCCAGCAGCCTCTCGGGCCGCACCGGGGAGCTGTTTTTT. This translates into CASSLSGRTGELFF.

V and J are TRBV9 and TRBJ1-2; maybe TRBD1 (5 bases). The CDR3 runs 16 residues. In germline, CDR1 is SGDLS, CDR2 YYNGEE. With 0 bases removed from V and 5 bases from J, the gap between germline ends came to 17 bases. The chain's CDR3 is CASSVEHSGPAYGYTF. CDR3 coding DNA: TGTGCCAGCAGCGTAGAACATTCGGGACCCGCATATGGCTACACCTTC.

The rearrangement links TRBV10-1 to TRBJ2-7; 8 bases are shared with TRBD2. There are 14 residues in the CDR3. V trimming: 0 bases; J trimming: 7 bases; junction bases outside the gene matches: 5. CDR1 is WNHNN, CDR2 SYGVQD, per germline (reference sequence). The CDR3 coding sequence is TGCGCCAGCAGTGAGTCGCGGGGGGCAAGGGAGCAGTACTTC. The encoded protein is CASSESRGAREQYF.

The chain employs TRBV19 and TRBJ1-2; D is ambiguous. CDR1 and CDR2 from the germline V gene are LNHDA and SQIVND (reference sequence). The CDR3 totals 14 residues. V lost 4 bases, J lost 2 bases, and 11 bases lay in between. The CDR3 here is CASSRDVGNYGYTF. In DNA, the CDR3 is TGTGCCAGTAGTAGAGACGTCGGGAACTATGGCTACACCTTC.

The chain uses TRBV6-4 and TRBJ2-2; 10 positions agree with TRBD1. The length of the CDR3 is 16 residues. CDR1 is MRHNA, CDR2 SNTAGT, per germline. V was clipped by 3 bases and J by 7 bases; unmatched bases: 8. This CDR3 reads CASSEEATGGLGELFF. The DNA for the CDR3 is TGTGCCAGCAGTGAAGAAGCGACAGGGGGCCTCGGGGAGCTGTTTTTT.

The chain couples TRBV19 to TRBJ1-1, with 7 bases matching TRBD1. The CDR3 is made up of 14 amino acids. Germline V gene lookup returns CDR1 LNHDA and CDR2 SQIVND (reference sequence). The junction had 2 bases not matched to a gene; V was cut back by 4 bases and J by 0 bases. The CDR3: CASSSRGLNTEAFF. In DNA, the CDR3 is TGTGCCAGTAGTAGCAGGGGGTTGAACACTGAAGCTTTCTTT.

V and J are TRBV5-1 and TRBJ1-5; TRBD1 might be the D (5 bases). The length of the CDR3 is 15 residues. V gave up 0 bases and J gave up 0 bases, with 7 bases separating them. Germline V CDR1 and CDR2: SGHRS, YFSETQ. The CDR3 bases are TGCGCCAGCAGCTTGGGGGGCTATAGCAATCAGCCCCAGCATTTT. It encodes CASSLGGYSNQPQHF.

The chain employs TRBV10-1 and TRBJ2-7, with a possible D match to TRBD1 (6 bases). CDR3 length: 12 amino acids. CDR1 is WNHNN and CDR2 is SYGVQD in the germline V gene (reference sequence). V lost 11 bases, J lost 0 bases, and 11 bases lay in between. The DNA of the CDR3 is TGCGCCCACAGGGCAGGCTCCTACGAGCAGTACTTC. It codes for CAHRAGSYEQYF.

The J gene is TRBJ1-2, the V gene TRBV7-5. TRBV7-5 represents a pseudogene. CDR3 length equals 13 residues. The CDR3 loop is CARSFRDDYGYTF. The CDR3 DNA reads TGTGCCAGAAGTTTCCGGGACGACTATGGCTACACCTTC.

On this clone itself: Different DNA sequences within this sample yield the same CDR3. The rearrangement joins TRBV24-1 to TRBJ1-5; D is ambiguous. This CDR3 is built from 13 residues. Trimming cost V 1 base and J 2 bases, with 2 bases left between them. In germline, CDR1 is KGHDR, CDR2 SFDVKD. The CDR3 sequence: CATSDLGNQPQHF. The CDR3 DNA is TGTGCCACCAGTGATTTAGGCAATCAGCCCCAGCATTTT.

The genes are TRBV10-1 and TRBJ2-2; 7 bases map to TRBD1. The germline V gene has CDR1 WNHNN and CDR2 SYGVQD (reference sequence). The CDR3 is 12 residues long. With V trimmed by 8 bases and J by 6 bases, 3 bases remained unmatched. The CDR3 sequence is CASGDSPGELFF. As DNA, the CDR3 is TGCGCCAGCGGGGACAGCCCCGGGGAGCTGTTTTTT.

The genes are TRBV24-1 and TRBJ2-7; D possibly matches TRBD1 or TRBD2 (5 bases each). CDR1 KGHDR and CDR2 SFDVKD come from the germline V gene. V lost 2 bases and J 5 bases, leaving 15 bases between the germline ends. CDR3 length: 15 amino acids. CDR3 amino acids: CATSDSWGKSDEQYF. As DNA, the CDR3 is TGTGCCACCAGTGATTCCTGGGGGAAGAGCGACGAGCAGTACTTC.

This rearrangement joins TRBV27 to TRBJ2-7; TRBD2 agrees at 10 bases. Germline values: CDR1 MNHEY, CDR2 SMNVEV (reference sequence). The CDR3 has 14 residues. The trim removed 4 bases at V and 7 bases at J, leaving 7 bases unmatched. CDR3 nucleotide sequence: TGTGCCAGCAGTTGGAGCGGGGGGGCCTCGGAGCAGTACTTC. It yields the protein CASSWSGGASEQYF.

The chain is built from TRBV28 and TRBJ2-1; D might be TRBD1 or TRBD2, each matching 5 bases. This CDR3 comprises 14 residues. In germline, CDR1 is MDHEN, CDR2 SYDVKM. Trimming took 8 bases from V and 7 from J, leaving 18 bases between them. As DNA, the CDR3 is TGTGCCAGCCCTCCGGGGCCAGATATAAATGAGCAGTTCTTC. Encoded protein: CASPPGPDINEQFF.

V gene TRBV5-8 combines with J gene TRBJ1-6; 11 positions agree with TRBD1. CDR3 length: 16 residues. The J segment lost 5 bases and the V segment lost 4 bases, leaving 5 bases of the junction unmatched. Germline V CDR1 and CDR2: SGHTS, YDEGEE. The CDR3 sequence is CASSKGQGAHNSPLHF. As DNA, the CDR3 is TGTGCCAGCAGCAAAGGACAGGGGGCCCATAATTCACCCCTCCACTTT.

The chain joins TRBV5-1 to TRBJ2-6; no clear D gene. The CDR3 consists of 14 residues. Looked up from germline, CDR1 is SGHRS and CDR2 is YFSETQ. The germline V and J ends were trimmed by 0 bases and 2 bases, with 3 bases remaining between them. The CDR3 DNA reads TGCGCCAGCAGCTTGGTCGCTGGGGCCAACGTCCTGACTTTC. Protein product: CASSLVAGANVLTF.

The chain combines TRBV29-1 with TRBJ1-2; D might be TRBD1 (6 bases). The CDR3 length is 13 residues. V was clipped by 6 bases and J by 2 bases, with 13 bases between them. The germline CDR1 and CDR2 sequences are SQVTM and ANQGSEA. CDR3 region: CSVRAGGNYGYTF. The CDR3 bases are TGCAGCGTCCGAGCGGGGGGCAACTATGGCTACACCTTC.

This chain links TRBV5-1 with TRBJ2-7, with 11 bases fitting TRBD2. This CDR3 comprises 14 residues. J was trimmed by 7 bases and V by 2 bases; bases with no gene match: 5. CDR1 is SGHRS and CDR2 is YFSETQ in the germline V gene. CDR3 in DNA: TGCGCCAGCAGCTTAGTAGCGGGGGGGCTTGAGCAGTACTTC. Protein sequence: CASSLVAGGLEQYF. Full variable domain (missing parts from reference TRBV5-1 and TRBJ2-7): KAGVTQTPRYLIKTRGQQVTLSCSPISGHRSVSWYQQTPGQGLQFLFEYFSETQRNKGNFPGRFSGRQFSNSRSEMNVSTLELGDSALYLCASSLVAGGLEQYFGPGTRLTVT.

The chain uses TRBV6-4 and TRBJ1-4; the match to TRBD1 covers 8 bases. CDR1 MRHNA and CDR2 SNTAGT come from the germline V gene. V was pared by 6 bases and J by 0 bases, with 9 bases of the junction left unmatched. CDR3 size: 17 residues. CDR3 sequence: CASSSGGENPTNEKLFF. As DNA, the CDR3 is TGTGCCAGCAGCTCAGGGGGCGAGAACCCAACTAATGAAAAACTGTTTTTT.

The gene calls are TRBV6-2 or TRBV6-3 and TRBJ2-7; D remains unclear. V was clipped by 2 bases and J by 0 bases, with 14 bases between them. This CDR3 has 16 residues. Germline V lookup: CDR1 MNHEY, CDR2 SVGEGT. The CDR3 reads CASSYPSPWSSYEQYF. The CDR3 nucleotides read TGTGCCAGCAGTTACCCCTCTCCGTGGAGCTCCTACGAGCAGTACTTC.

The chain links TRBV5-6 to TRBJ2-3; the match to TRBD2 covers 9 bases. The CDR3 is made up of 18 amino acids. Germline loops: CDR1 SGHDT, CDR2 YYEEEE. Germline trimming cut 1 base from V and 1 base from J; bases unmatched to any gene: 10. The CDR3: CASSLTSGLGSGTDTQYF. CDR3 coding DNA: TGTGCCAGCAGCTTGACTAGCGGGTTGGGCAGCGGCACAGATACGCAGTATTTT. The whole variable domain, filled in from reference TRBV5-6 and TRBJ2-3, reads DAGVTQSPTHLIKTRGQQVTLRCSPKSGHDTVSWYQQALGQGPQFIFQYYEEEERQRGNFPDRFSGHQFPNYSSELNVNALLLGDSALYLCASSLTSGLGSGTDTQYFGPGTRLTVL.

The V gene is TRBV11-2, the J gene TRBJ1-1, with a possible D match to TRBD1 (5 bases). The CDR3 sequence is 15 residues long. The V end lost 0 bases, the J end lost 8 bases, and 16 bases lay between the germline ends. CDR1 and CDR2 (germline): SGHAT, FQNNGV. The CDR3 sequence is CASSLDLTGRGEAFF. For the CDR3, the DNA is TGTGCCAGCAGCTTAGATCTAACAGGTAGGGGAGAAGCTTTCTTT. The variable domain in full, completed from reference TRBV11-2 and TRBJ1-1, reads EAGVAQSPRYKIIEKRQSVAFWCNPISGHATLYWYQQILGQGPKLLIQFQNNGVVDDSQLPKDRFSAERLKGVDSTLKIQPAKLEDSAVYLCASSLDLTGRGEAFFGQGTRLTVV.

The chain is built from TRBV27 and TRBJ1-5; 9 positions agree with TRBD1. Losses at the gene ends were 4 bases for V and 2 bases for J; bases not matched to a gene: 3. CDR3 length: 15 residues. Germline values: CDR1 MNHEY, CDR2 SMNVEV (reference sequence). Here the CDR3 reads CASSSRTGGNQPQHF. The CDR3 region has the DNA TGTGCCAGCAGTTCGCGGACAGGGGGCAATCAGCCCCAGCATTTT.

V is TRBV28 and J is TRBJ2-2; D is ambiguous. Trimming shortened V by 3 bases and J by 3 bases, and 5 bases separated the two germline ends. Germline-derived CDR1 and CDR2 are MDHEN and SYDVKM. This CDR3 comprises 13 residues. The CDR3 protein is CASSLGYTGELFF. Here the CDR3 DNA reads TGTGCCAGCAGTTTGGGTTACACCGGGGAGCTGTTTTTT.

A word on this clone: The junction departs from the called germline gene at one end, perhaps through a read error. This chain connects TRBV7-7 to TRBJ2-5; 16 positions match TRBD2. The CDR3 runs to 16 residues. In germline, CDR1 is SSHAT, CDR2 FNYEAQ (reference sequence). The CDR3 coding sequence is TGTGCTAGCAGCAAAGGGACTAGCGGGGGGGCGGAGACCCAGTACTTC. It encodes CASSKGTSGGAETQYF.